This passage covers 26 T cell receptor beta chains from one sample sequenced in a study of vaccination and CD4 T cells after COVID-19. Antigens for these TCRs are unknown. Treatment in this sample: roughly 10-day PBMC culture with coronavirus spike peptide pools or control peptides (ViraFEST assay). Cultured CD4+ T-cell DNA underwent Oncomine TCR Beta short-read sequencing. TCRdb independently ran MiXCR on the PCR reads; one entry per CDR3 protein. The sample consists of approximately 15,000 distinct CDR3 sequences, around 55% of them appearing once. The material sequenced was CD4+ T cells from blood, cultured in vitro. Receptor source: a human donor who had recovered from COVID-19.

The J gene is TRBJ1-2, the V gene TRBV20-1; TRBD1 might be the D (5 bases). V was trimmed by 3 bases and J by 5 bases, leaving 16 bases between them. CDR3 length: 14 residues. Germline CDR1 is DFQATT and CDR2 is SNEGSKA (reference sequence). The CDR3 region is CSARVGGDVYGYTF. The CDR3 region has the DNA TGCAGTGCTAGGGTCGGGGGAGACGTTTATGGCTACACCTTC.

The chain recombines TRBV5-6 with TRBJ2-7; 10 bases line up with TRBD2. The CDR3 is 15 residues long. The germline V gene has CDR1 SGHDT and CDR2 YYEEEE. V lost 4 bases and J lost 1; bases outside the gene matches: 5. The CDR3 here is CASSRTSGRSYEQYF. Written as DNA, the CDR3 is TGTGCCAGCAGCAGGACTAGCGGAAGATCCTACGAGCAGTACTTC.

The sample holds a few counts of this clonotype. The genes are TRBV6-1 and TRBJ1-2, with D perhaps matching TRBD1 (5 bases). V dropped 6 bases and J dropped 5 bases, with 13 bases sitting between them. There are 13 residues in the CDR3. Germline V gene data show CDR1 as MNHNS and CDR2 as SASEGT. CDR3 sequence reads: CASSGIGAYGYTF. The CDR3 DNA follows: TGTGCCAGCAGCGGAATAGGGGCTTATGGCTACACCTTC.

This clonotype appeared a few times. The gene calls are TRBV2 and TRBJ2-3, with 7 bases that match TRBD1. CDR1 and CDR2 (germline): SNHLY, FYNNEI. The CDR3 has 16 residues. V dropped 10 bases and J dropped 2; count of bases not matched to a gene: 15. CDR3 in amino acids: CATPGQWDRATDTQYF. The CDR3 DNA reads as TGTGCCACCCCAGGGCAATGGGACAGAGCCACAGATACGCAGTATTTT.

The chain has TRBV20-1 and TRBJ2-3, with unresolved D. Looked up from germline, CDR1 is DFQATT and CDR2 is SNEGSKA (reference sequence). The CDR3 extends over 14 amino acids. Trimming pared 8 bases from V and 0 bases from J, leaving 15 bases between. The DNA for the CDR3 is TGCAGTATCGAAAGGGCGTCTAGCACAGATACGCAGTATTTT. This translates into CSIERASSTDTQYF.

This clonotype has just a few counts. V is TRBV27 and J is TRBJ2-5; the D is unclear. Germline V gene lookup returns CDR1 MNHEY and CDR2 SMNVEV (reference sequence). The CDR3 is 13 residues long. Trimming shortened V by 2 bases and J by 1 base, and 5 bases separated the two germline ends. CDR3: CASSLGFQETQYF. As DNA, the CDR3 is TGTGCCAGCAGTTTAGGGTTCCAAGAGACCCAGTACTTC.

The chain employs TRBV6-1 and TRBJ1-5; TRBD1 matches 11 bases. This CDR3 spans 14 amino acids. The V gene end was trimmed by 5 bases and the J gene end by 4 bases; junction bases not matched to a gene: 1. Germline V gene lookup returns CDR1 MNHNS and CDR2 SASEGT. This CDR3 reads CASSRDRGNQPQHF. The CDR3 DNA reads TGTGCCAGCAGTAGGGACAGGGGGAATCAGCCCCAGCATTTT.

The chain joins TRBV19 to TRBJ2-7; 8 bases fit TRBD2. Trimming at V came to 4 bases and at J to 0 bases, leaving 11 bases not matched to a gene. This CDR3 is built from 17 residues. Germline V lookup: CDR1 LNHDA, CDR2 SQIVND (reference sequence). CDR3 bases: TGTGCCAGTAGTAGCCGATTGTTAGCGGGAACCTCCTACGAGCAGTACTTC. This sequence encodes CASSSRLLAGTSYEQYF.

This clonotype was counted only a few times. This rearrangement joins TRBV11-2 to TRBJ2-1; 11 bases are a match to TRBD1. V gave up 5 bases and J gave up 8 bases; unmatched junction bases: 2. In germline, CDR1 is SGHAT, CDR2 FQNNGV. This CDR3 is 13 amino acids long. The CDR3 DNA sequence: TGTGCCAGCAGCCGGACAGGGGGCGATGAGCAGTTCTTC. As protein: CASSRTGGDEQFF.

V and J are TRBV19 and TRBJ1-1; D is unclear. The CDR3 runs 14 residues. V was clipped by 2 bases and J by 4 bases, with 11 bases between them. Per the germline V gene, CDR1 is LNHDA and CDR2 is SQIVND (reference sequence). The CDR3 here is CASSILTPGTEAFF. The CDR3 DNA sequence: TGTGCCAGTAGTATACTTACACCGGGCACTGAAGCTTTCTTT.

This clonotype was seen a single time. This sequence joins TRBV20-1 and TRBJ2-7; the match to TRBD1 covers 8 bases. The CDR3 length is 12 residues. With 5 bases clipped from V and 4 bases from J, the junction kept 4 bases outside the gene matches. CDR1 is DFQATT, CDR2 SNEGSKA, per germline (reference sequence). This CDR3 is CSAPRQGYEQYF. Here the CDR3 DNA reads TGCAGTGCTCCTCGACAGGGGTACGAGCAGTACTTC.

In this sample, this clonotype turned up a few times. This sequence joins TRBV27 and TRBJ1-5, with TRBD1 matching 7 bases. The CDR3 is 13 residues long. The ends lost 6 bases at V and 1 base at J; junction bases unmatched: 0. CDR1 and CDR2 (germline): MNHEY, SMNVEV (reference sequence). Here the CDR3 reads CASRGQSNQPQHF. The CDR3 DNA reads as TGTGCCAGCAGGGGACAGAGCAATCAGCCCCAGCATTTT.

The chain is built from TRBV27 and TRBJ1-5; 9 bases match TRBD1. In germline, CDR1 is MNHEY, CDR2 SMNVEV (reference sequence). There are 17 residues in the CDR3. V lost 5 bases to trimming and J lost 1 base; unmatched junction nucleotides: 9. The CDR3: CASSKGQGILSNQPQHF. The CDR3 bases are TGTGCCAGCAGTAAAGGACAGGGGATACTAAGCAATCAGCCCCAGCATTTT.

The chain links TRBV7-2 to TRBJ1-1; no clear D. Between the trimmed V and J ends, which lost 2 bases and 5 bases, there was a span of 12 bases. The CDR3 extends over 14 amino acids. Per germline, CDR1 SGHTA and CDR2 FQGNSA. The CDR3: CASSLNLPRTEAFF. The CDR3 DNA sequence: TGTGCCAGCAGCTTAAATCTCCCCCGGACTGAAGCTTTCTTT.

This sequence joins TRBV5-6 and TRBJ1-2; a weak D match, TRBD1 (5 bases). CDR3 length: 14 residues. The germline V gene has CDR1 SGHDT and CDR2 YYEEEE. V dropped 1 base and J dropped 3 bases, with 10 bases sitting between them. The CDR3 region is CASSLYPGHYGYTF. The CDR3 DNA reads TGTGCCAGCAGCTTGTACCCGGGACACTATGGCTACACCTTC. Complete variable domain (other parts from reference TRBV5-6 and TRBJ1-2): DAGVTQSPTHLIKTRGQQVTLRCSPKSGHDTVSWYQQALGQGPQFIFQYYEEEERQRGNFPDRFSGHQFPNYSSELNVNALLLGDSALYLCASSLYPGHYGYTFGSGTRLTVV.

This clonotype was found a few times. This sequence joins TRBV6-1 and TRBJ1-2, with D perhaps matching TRBD1 (6 bases). Germline V gene data show CDR1 as MNHNS and CDR2 as SASEGT. The CDR3 runs 13 residues. The V end lost 11 bases, the J end lost 4 bases, and 17 bases lay between the germline ends. The CDR3 bases are TGTGCCTCCTTAGGGGGTATGTTCTATGGCTACACCTTC. It specifies CASLGGMFYGYTF.

The V gene is TRBV5-1, the J gene TRBJ2-7; no reliable D call. CDR1 and CDR2 (germline): SGHRS, YFSETQ. The CDR3 is 14 amino acids. Trimming took off 2 bases at V and 4 bases at J, with 13 bases between the two ends. Written as DNA, the CDR3 is TGCGCCAGCAGCTTACAAGGTCCACCTTACGAGCAGTACTTC. It yields the protein CASSLQGPPYEQYF.

The CDR3 reads CASSPTTASEQYF. CDR3 coding DNA: TGTGCCAGCAGCCCAACTACAGCGTCCGAGCAGTACTTC. This rearrangement joins TRBV16 to TRBJ2-7; D gene uncertain. With 4 bases removed from V and 6 bases from J, the gap between germline ends came to 13 bases. The CDR3 has 13 amino acids. Germline values: CDR1 KGHSY, CDR2 FQNENV.

Only a few counts were recorded for this clonotype. The chain is built from TRBV6-4 and TRBJ2-2; D is unresolved. Per the germline V gene, CDR1 is MRHNA and CDR2 is SNTAGT. Trimming took 0 bases from V and 1 from J, leaving 6 bases between them. This CDR3 comprises 15 residues. CDR3 coding DNA: TGTGCCAGCAGTGACTCGGTGGAGAACACCGGGGAGCTGTTTTTT. Translated, it gives CASSDSVENTGELFF.

The genes are TRBV7-2 and TRBJ1-3; no clear D gene. The V end lost 1 base, the J end lost 0 bases, and 7 bases lay between the germline ends. Germline V lookup: CDR1 SGHTA, CDR2 FQGNSA. The CDR3 sequence is 15 residues long. The CDR3 region has the DNA TGTGCCAGCAGCTTAGTCCGGGGCTCTGGAAACACCATATATTTT. Protein sequence: CASSLVRGSGNTIYF.

The chain is built from TRBV6-4 and TRBJ1-5; 9 bases match TRBD1. The CDR3 has 15 residues. J was trimmed by 5 bases and V by 7 bases; bases with no gene match: 9. Germline CDR1 is MRHNA and CDR2 is SNTAGT. The CDR3 bases are TGTGCCAGCACTGTACAGGGGGCAGGGGATCAGCCCCAGCATTTT. This sequence encodes CASTVQGAGDQPQHF.

About this clonotype itself: Sequence at one end of the junction differs from germline and may be a read error. The chain employs TRBV6-1 and TRBJ1-5; TRBD1 matches 10 bases. The germline CDR1 and CDR2 sequences are MNHNS and SASEGT. The CDR3 length is 14 residues. DNA of the CDR3: TGTGCCAGCAGTCGACAGGGGGCGCGTCAGCCCCGGCATTTT. It encodes CASSRQGARQPRHF.

The V and J genes are TRBV20-1 and TRBJ2-7; 7 nucleotides line up with TRBD2. The V segment lost 8 bases and the J segment 7 bases; nucleotides outside the gene matches: 14. The germline V gene encodes CDR1 DFQATT and CDR2 SNEGSKA (reference sequence). There are 13 residues in the CDR3. The CDR3 DNA reads as TGCAGTCCACTTGGAGGACTAGAAATAGAGCAGTACTTC. Protein: CSPLGGLEIEQYF.

The chain uses TRBV20-1 and TRBJ1-2; D is undetermined. Trimming shortened V by 6 bases and J by 2 bases, and 10 bases separated the two germline ends. The CDR3 is made up of 12 amino acids. Germline V gives CDR1 DFQATT, CDR2 SNEGSKA (reference sequence). CDR3 sequence (DNA): TGCAGTGCGGAGAGGATGAACTATGGCTACACCTTC. Translated, it gives CSAERMNYGYTF.

This clonotype was seen only a few times. The chain carries TRBV7-9 and TRBJ1-2; TRBD1 might be the D (6 bases). The CDR3 contains 15 residues. V lost 1 base to trimming and J lost 4 bases, with 13 bases between them. Germline assignment: CDR1 SEHNR and CDR2 FQNEAQ (reference sequence). The CDR3 loop reads CASSLEGGRGYGYTF. The CDR3 bases are TGTGCCAGCAGCTTAGAGGGGGGCAGAGGCTATGGCTACACCTTC.

V and J are TRBV6-5 and TRBJ1-5, with unresolved D. Per the germline V gene, CDR1 is MNHEY and CDR2 is SVGAGI. This CDR3 is 14 amino acids long. V was pared by 4 bases and J by 3 bases, with 10 bases between. This CDR3 is CASSSGAFNQPQHF. As DNA, the CDR3 is TGTGCCAGCAGTTCGGGAGCCTTCAATCAGCCCCAGCATTTT.